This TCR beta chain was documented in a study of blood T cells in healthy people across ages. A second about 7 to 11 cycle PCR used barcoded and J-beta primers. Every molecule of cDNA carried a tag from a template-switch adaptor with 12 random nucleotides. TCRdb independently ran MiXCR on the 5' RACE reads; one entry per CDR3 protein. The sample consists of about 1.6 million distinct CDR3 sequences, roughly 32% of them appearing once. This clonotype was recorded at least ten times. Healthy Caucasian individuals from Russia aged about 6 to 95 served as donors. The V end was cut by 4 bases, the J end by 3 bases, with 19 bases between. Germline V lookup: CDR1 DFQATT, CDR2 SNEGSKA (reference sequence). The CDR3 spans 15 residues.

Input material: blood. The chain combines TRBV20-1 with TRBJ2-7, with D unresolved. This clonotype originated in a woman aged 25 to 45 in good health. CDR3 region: CSAIAPSTPIYEQYF. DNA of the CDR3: TGCAGTGCTATAGCCCCTTCGACACCCATCTACGAGCAGTACTTC.